Listed below are T cell receptor beta chains from one sample, sequenced in a study of CD8 T cells in ankylosing spondylitis. TCRdb redid the calling of the 5' RACE reads with MiXCR, one entry per CDR3 protein. The data show about 500,000 distinct CDR3 sequences, approximately 11% seen once. The sample consisted of blood, either unsorted or a sorted T cell fraction (not recorded which). The receptor source for this set is a male donor with ankylosing spondylitis. Both conserved end residues are part of each CDR3. D genes are given only for firm matches. Size is omitted from some rows. Given values are once, few, many or a class for expanded clones.

v_call	d_call	j_call	clone_size	cdr3_aa	cdr3_nt
TRBV6-5	.	TRBJ2-1	.	CASSSRDTTYNEQFF	TGTGCCAGCAGTTCCCGGGACACTACATACAATGAGCAGTTCTTC
TRBV27	TRBD1	TRBJ1-5	many	CASGEQGYSNQPQHF	TGTGCCAGCGGAGAACAGGGGTATAGCAATCAGCCCCAGCATTTT
TRBV18	.	TRBJ2-3	few	CASSPMWERADTQYF	TGTGCCAGCTCACCTATGTGGGAGAGGGCAGATACGCAGTATTTT
TRBV10-3	.	TRBJ2-5	.	CAISPGDETQYF	TGTGCCATCAGTCCAGGGGATGAGACCCAGTACTTC
TRBV28	TRBD1	TRBJ2-1	few	CASSPPGQGKDEQFF	TGTGCCAGCAGTCCTCCGGGACAGGGCAAGGATGAGCAGTTCTTC
TRBV5-1	TRBD1	TRBJ1-2	.	CASSLGEDRGSGYTF	TGCGCCAGCAGCTTGGGCGAAGACAGGGGCAGTGGCTACACCTTC
TRBV11-2	.	TRBJ2-1	few	CASSSRMGANEQFF	TGTGCCAGCAGCTCAAGAATGGGTGCGAATGAGCAGTTCTTC
TRBV12-3/TRBV12-4	.	TRBJ1-6	.	CASTVLRGSPLHF	TGTGCCAGCACTGTATTGAGGGGATCACCCCTCCACTTT
TRBV6-2/TRBV6-3	TRBD1	TRBJ1-1	.	CASRQTGLNTEAFF	TGTGCCAGCAGGCAGACAGGGCTAAACACTGAAGCTTTCTTT
TRBV3-1	TRBD1	TRBJ1-2	.	CASSQAGTGGYYGYTF	TGTGCCAGCAGCCAAGCCGGGACAGGGGGCTACTATGGCTACACCTTC
TRBV7-6	.	TRBJ2-3	few	CASSEVGSAQYF	TGTGCCAGCAGCGAGGTCGGGTCCGCGCAGTATTTT
TRBV10-3	TRBD2	TRBJ2-1	many	CAISGIGTRGNEQFF	TGTGCCATCAGTGGGATCGGGACTAGGGGCAATGAGCAGTTCTTC
TRBV5-1	TRBD2	TRBJ2-1	.	CASSLPLAGVDNEQFF	TGCGCCAGCAGCCTCCCTCTAGCGGGGGTTGACAATGAGCAGTTCTTC
TRBV3-1	.	TRBJ2-7	few	CASSQDPRGPYEQYF	TGTGCCAGCAGCCAAGATCCCAGGGGCCCCTACGAGCAGTACTTC
TRBV7-2	.	TRBJ2-5	few	CASSPPSLGRGTQYF	TGTGCCAGCAGCCCCCCGTCGTTGGGAAGGGGGACCCAGTACTTC
TRBV12-3/TRBV12-4	TRBD2	TRBJ2-1	many	CASRRRLAGRVDEQFF	TGTGCCAGCAGGCGCAGACTAGCGGGAAGGGTCGATGAGCAGTTCTTC
TRBV28	.	TRBJ2-3	few	CASSLAPYRQYF	TGTGCCAGCAGCTTGGCCCCCTATAGGCAGTATTTT
TRBV12-3/TRBV12-4	.	TRBJ2-2	many	CASASRGDTGELFF	TGTGCCAGCGCGTCTAGGGGTGACACCGGGGAGCTGTTTTTT
TRBV12-3/TRBV12-4	.	TRBJ1-1	.	CASSVDLTAFF	TGTGCCAGCAGTGTGGACTTAACGGCTTTCTTT
TRBV5-8	.	TRBJ2-7	few	CASSPPWGLNEQYF	TGTGCCAGCAGCCCACCGTGGGGGTTGAACGAGCAGTACTTC
TRBV12-3/TRBV12-4	.	TRBJ1-2	many	CASSYGKGFGGYTF	TGTGCCAGCAGTTATGGCAAGGGATTTGGGGGCTACACCTTC
TRBV5-1	TRBD2	TRBJ2-1	.	CASSPVAGGSHEQFF	TGCGCCAGCAGCCCGGTAGCGGGAGGAAGCCATGAGCAGTTCTTC
TRBV7-3	.	TRBJ2-6	few	CASSLRVLAPGPLSGANVLTF	TGTGCCAGCAGCTTAAGGGTGTTGGCACCGGGCCCACTCTCTGGGGCCAACGTCCTGACTTTC
TRBV3-1	.	TRBJ2-2	few	CASSRLALPGELFF	TGTGCCAGCAGCCGCCTGGCGCTCCCCGGGGAGCTGTTTTTT
TRBV5-5	.	TRBJ1-5	.	CASSRGADNQPQHF	TGTGCCAGCAGTAGGGGGGCTGACAATCAGCCCCAGCATTTT
TRBV27	.	TRBJ1-2	many	CASSPNAGFGIGYTF	TGTGCCAGCAGTCCCAACGCGGGTTTTGGGATAGGCTACACCTTC
TRBV5-1	.	TRBJ2-5	many	CASSSIGEETQYF	TGCGCCAGCAGCTCCATCGGGGAGGAGACCCAGTACTTC
TRBV9	TRBD2	TRBJ2-2	few	CASSVDPGTSVGGELFF	TGTGCCAGCAGCGTAGACCCCGGGACTAGCGTCGGCGGGGAGCTGTTTTTT
TRBV12-5	.	TRBJ1-1	many	CASGLAASGEAFF	TGTGCTAGTGGTTTGGCCGCTAGCGGTGAAGCTTTCTTT
TRBV29-1	.	TRBJ2-1	.	CSVGAQGSRPYNEQFF	TGCAGCGTTGGGGCCCAGGGGTCTAGGCCCTACAATGAGCAGTTCTTC
TRBV27	.	TRBJ1-1	few	CASSPSMNTEAFF	TGTGCCAGCAGTCCTTCTATGAACACTGAAGCTTTCTTT
TRBV10-2	.	TRBJ1-1	few	CASGGHIEAFF	TGCGCCAGCGGGGGGCATATTGAAGCTTTCTTT
TRBV6-1	TRBD1	TRBJ1-2	.	CASSDRTGPGYGYTF	TGTGCCAGCAGTGATCGGACAGGGCCGGGCTATGGCTACACCTTC
TRBV25-1	TRBD2	TRBJ2-2	.	CASSEASGRWGGELFF	TGTGCCAGCAGTGAGGCTAGCGGGAGGTGGGGCGGGGAGCTGTTTTTT
TRBV4-1	TRBD2	TRBJ2-2	.	CASSQEWREAGELFF	TGCGCCAGCAGCCAAGAGTGGCGGGAGGCCGGGGAGCTGTTTTTT
TRBV20-1	TRBD2	TRBJ2-7	many	CSARDTRTSGLEQYF	TGCAGTGCTAGAGATACTAGGACTAGCGGACTCGAGCAGTACTTC
TRBV20-1	.	TRBJ1-1	.	CSARVSSMNTEAFF	TGCAGTGCTAGGGTATCCAGCATGAACACTGAAGCTTTCTTT
TRBV19	.	TRBJ2-2	.	CASSIASGTGELFF	TGTGCCAGTAGTATAGCGTCCGGGACCGGGGAGCTGTTTTTT
TRBV11-1	TRBD1	TRBJ1-1	.	CASSYYTGGPNTEAFF	TGTGCCAGCAGCTATTATACAGGGGGGCCGAACACTGAAGCTTTCTTT
TRBV20-1	.	TRBJ1-6	few	CSARVTVGLPLHF	TGCAGTGCTAGAGTTACAGTTGGTCTTCCCCTCCACTTT
TRBV24-1	.	TRBJ1-4	.	CATSDHRTRYEKLFF	TGTGCCACCAGTGATCATCGGACCCGTTATGAAAAACTGTTTTTT
TRBV7-9	TRBD1	TRBJ1-5	few	CASSPAPGGPPQPQHF	TGTGCCAGCAGCCCCGCACCAGGGGGCCCTCCTCAGCCCCAGCATTTT
TRBV11-2	TRBD2	TRBJ2-2	.	CASSFWVLAGLNTGELFF	TGTGCCAGCAGCTTTTGGGTACTAGCGGGATTGAACACCGGGGAGCTGTTTTTT
TRBV3-1	.	TRBJ2-1	.	CASSQVLDFGYEQFF	TGTGCCAGCAGCCAAGTATTGGACTTCGGATATGAGCAGTTCTTC
TRBV20-1	.	TRBJ2-1	.	CSARDFAQGTYNEQFF	TGCAGTGCTAGAGATTTTGCCCAGGGCACTTACAATGAGCAGTTCTTC
TRBV20-1	.	TRBJ2-3	.	CSARSPGRSTDTQYF	TGCAGTGCTAGATCCCCCGGGCGGAGCACAGATACGCAGTATTTT
TRBV25-1	.	TRBJ2-2	few	CASISDRGTGELFF	TGTGCCAGCATCTCGGACCGGGGCACCGGGGAGCTGTTTTTT
TRBV7-2	.	TRBJ2-1	few	CASSSPGGVVSYNEQFF	TGTGCCAGCAGCTCCCCAGGGGGGGTGGTCTCCTACAATGAGCAGTTCTTC
TRBV2	.	TRBJ2-1	few	CASSEQNEQFF	TGTGCCAGCAGTGAACAGAATGAGCAGTTCTTC
TRBV11-2	.	TRBJ2-5	.	CASLASRGGETQYF	TGTGCCAGCCTGGCTAGCAGGGGTGGGGAGACCCAGTACTTC
TRBV6-1	.	TRBJ2-3	few	CASVRDFTSTDTQYF	TGTGCCAGTGTACGGGACTTCACTAGCACAGATACGCAGTATTTT
TRBV11-3	TRBD2	TRBJ2-2	.	CASSLDPLAGRTGELFF	TGTGCCAGCAGCTTAGATCCACTAGCGGGTCGCACCGGGGAGCTGTTTTTT
TRBV9	TRBD2	TRBJ2-1	few	CASSVGRHNEQFF	TGTGCCAGCAGCGTCGGGAGGCACAATGAGCAGTTCTTC
TRBV20-1	.	TRBJ2-5	.	CSAYSGLAQETQYF	TGCAGTGCCTACTCCGGCCTAGCGCAAGAGACCCAGTACTTC